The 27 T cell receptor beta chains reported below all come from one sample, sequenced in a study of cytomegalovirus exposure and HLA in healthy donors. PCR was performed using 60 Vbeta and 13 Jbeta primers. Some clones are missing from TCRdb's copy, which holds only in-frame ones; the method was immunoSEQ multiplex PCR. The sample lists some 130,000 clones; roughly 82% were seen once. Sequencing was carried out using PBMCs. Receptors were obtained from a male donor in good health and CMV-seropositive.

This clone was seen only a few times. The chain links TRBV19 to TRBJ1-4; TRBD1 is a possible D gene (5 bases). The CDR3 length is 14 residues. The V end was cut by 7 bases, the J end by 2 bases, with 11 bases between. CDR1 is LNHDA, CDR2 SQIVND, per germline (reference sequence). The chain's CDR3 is CASTPGRTNEKLFF. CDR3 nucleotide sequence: TGTGCCAGTACCCCAGGGAGGACTAATGAAAAACTGTTTTTT.

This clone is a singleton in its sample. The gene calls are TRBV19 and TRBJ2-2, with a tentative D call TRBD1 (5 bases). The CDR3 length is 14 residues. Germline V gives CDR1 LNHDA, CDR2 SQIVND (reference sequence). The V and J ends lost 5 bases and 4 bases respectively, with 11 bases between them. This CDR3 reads CASSQHRGTGELFF. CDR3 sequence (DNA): TGTGCCAGTAGTCAACATAGGGGCACCGGGGAGCTGTTTTTT.

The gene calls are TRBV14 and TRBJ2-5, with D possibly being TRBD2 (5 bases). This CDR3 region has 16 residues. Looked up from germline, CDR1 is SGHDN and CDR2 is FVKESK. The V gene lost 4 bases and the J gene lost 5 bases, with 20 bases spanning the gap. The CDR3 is CASSLIRGTLTETQYF. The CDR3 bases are TGTGCCAGCAGCCTAATTCGGGGTACGCTTACCGAGACCCAGTACTTC.

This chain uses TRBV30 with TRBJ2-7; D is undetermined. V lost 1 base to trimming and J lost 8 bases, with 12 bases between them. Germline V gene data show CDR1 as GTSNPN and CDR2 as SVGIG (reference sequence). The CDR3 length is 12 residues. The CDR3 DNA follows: TGTGCCTGGAGTGATGCCCGCGTACAGCAGTACTTC. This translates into CAWSDARVQQYF.

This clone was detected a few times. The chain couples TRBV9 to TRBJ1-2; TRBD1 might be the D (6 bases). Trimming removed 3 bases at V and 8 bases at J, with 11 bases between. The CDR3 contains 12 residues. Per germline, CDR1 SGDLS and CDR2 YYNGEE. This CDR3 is CASSGNRAGYTF. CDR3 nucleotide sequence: TGTGCCAGCAGCGGAAACAGGGCAGGCTACACCTTC.

CDR3 sequence: CASSPVQSRGEKLFF. The DNA for the CDR3 is TGTGCCAGCAGCCCCGTCCAATCACGCGGAGAAAAACTGTTTTTT. The V and J genes are TRBV13 and TRBJ1-4; D remains unclear. The CDR3 spans 15 residues. Trimming took 5 bases from V and 8 from J, leaving 18 bases between them. Germline V gene lookup returns CDR1 PRHDT and CDR2 FYEKMQ (reference sequence).

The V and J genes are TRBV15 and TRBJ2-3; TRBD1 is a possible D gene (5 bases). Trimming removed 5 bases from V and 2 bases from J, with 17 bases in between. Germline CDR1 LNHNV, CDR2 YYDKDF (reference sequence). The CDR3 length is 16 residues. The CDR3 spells CATSPLPREFTDTQYF. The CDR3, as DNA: TGTGCCACCAGCCCCCTCCCCAGGGAATTCACAGATACGCAGTATTTT.

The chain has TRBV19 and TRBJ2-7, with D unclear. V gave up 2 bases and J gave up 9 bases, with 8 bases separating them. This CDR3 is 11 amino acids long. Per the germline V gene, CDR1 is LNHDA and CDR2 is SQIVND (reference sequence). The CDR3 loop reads CASSIHQRQYF. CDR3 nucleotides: TGTGCCAGTAGTATACATCAGCGGCAGTACTTC.

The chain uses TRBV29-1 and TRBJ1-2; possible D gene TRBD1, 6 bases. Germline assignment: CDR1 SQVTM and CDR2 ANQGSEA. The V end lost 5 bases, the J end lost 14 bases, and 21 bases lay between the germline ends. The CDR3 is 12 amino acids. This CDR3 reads CSVYSPQGTGTF. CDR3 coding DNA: TGCAGCGTTTATTCCCCGCAGGGGACGGGGACCTTC.

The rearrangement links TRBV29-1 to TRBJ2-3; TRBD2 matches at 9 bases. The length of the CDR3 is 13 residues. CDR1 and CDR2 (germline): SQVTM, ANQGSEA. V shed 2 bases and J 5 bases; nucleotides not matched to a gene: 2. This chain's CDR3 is CSVELAGVDTQYF. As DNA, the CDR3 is TGCAGCGTTGAATTAGCGGGAGTAGATACGCAGTATTTT.

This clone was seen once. The CDR3 DNA follows: TGTGCCAGCAGGTCCCTGTTCGTTTCGGGAGTACACAATGAGCAGTTCTTC. This codes for CASRSLFVSGVHNEQFF. J is TRBJ2-1 and V is TRBV27; D perhaps matches TRBD2 (6 bases). CDR3 length: 17 residues. The V end lost 6 bases, the J end lost 5 bases, and 23 bases lay between the germline ends. From germline, CDR1 is MNHEY and CDR2 SMNVEV (reference sequence).

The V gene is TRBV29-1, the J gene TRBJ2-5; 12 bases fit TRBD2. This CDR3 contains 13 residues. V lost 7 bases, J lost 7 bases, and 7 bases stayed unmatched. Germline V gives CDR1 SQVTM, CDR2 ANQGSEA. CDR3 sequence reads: CSGRLAGVGTQYF. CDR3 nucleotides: TGCAGCGGTAGACTAGCGGGAGTTGGGACCCAGTACTTC.

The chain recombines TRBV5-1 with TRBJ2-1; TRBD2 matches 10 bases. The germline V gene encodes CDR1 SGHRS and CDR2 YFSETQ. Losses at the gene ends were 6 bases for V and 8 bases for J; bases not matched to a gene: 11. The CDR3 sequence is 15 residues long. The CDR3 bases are TGCGCCAGCACCTATCCTAGCGGGAGCCTTGATGAGCAGTTCTTC. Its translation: CASTYPSGSLDEQFF.

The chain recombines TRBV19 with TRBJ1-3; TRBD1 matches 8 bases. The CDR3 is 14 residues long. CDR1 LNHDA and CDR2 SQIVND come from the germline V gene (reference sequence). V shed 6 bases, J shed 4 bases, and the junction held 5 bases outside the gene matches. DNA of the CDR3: TGTGCCAGTAGAATCGGACAGGGAGGAAACACCATATATTTT. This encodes CASRIGQGGNTIYF. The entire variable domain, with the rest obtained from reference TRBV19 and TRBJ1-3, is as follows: DGGITQSPKYLFRKEGQNVTLSCEQNLNHDAMYWYRQDPGQGLRLIYYSQIVNDFQKGDIAEGYSVSREKKESFPLTVTSAQKNPTAFYLCASRIGQGGNTIYFGEGSWLTVV.

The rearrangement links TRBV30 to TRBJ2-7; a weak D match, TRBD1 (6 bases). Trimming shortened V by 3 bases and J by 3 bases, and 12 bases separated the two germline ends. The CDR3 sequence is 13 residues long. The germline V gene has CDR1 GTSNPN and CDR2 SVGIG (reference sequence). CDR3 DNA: TGTGCCTGGAGGTCAGGGGCAGTCTACGAGCAGTACTTC. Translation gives CAWRSGAVYEQYF. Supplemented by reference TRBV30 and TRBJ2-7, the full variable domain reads SQTIHQWPATLVQPVGSPLSLECTVEGTSNPNLYWYRQAAGRGLQLLFYSVGIGQISSEVPQNLSASRPQDRQFILSSKKLLLSDSGFYLCAWRSGAVYEQYFGPGTRLTVT.

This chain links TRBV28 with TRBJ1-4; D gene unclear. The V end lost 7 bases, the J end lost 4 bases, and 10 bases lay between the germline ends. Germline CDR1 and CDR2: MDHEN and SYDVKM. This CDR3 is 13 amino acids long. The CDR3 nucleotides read TGTGCCAGCAACCGGCAGGATAATGAAAAACTGTTTTTT. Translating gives CASNRQDNEKLFF.

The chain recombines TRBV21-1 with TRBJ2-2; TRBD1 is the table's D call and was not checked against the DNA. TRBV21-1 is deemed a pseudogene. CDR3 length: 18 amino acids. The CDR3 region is CASSTHRRTGTNTGELFF. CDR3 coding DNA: TGTGCCAGCAGCACGCATCGAAGGACAGGGACGAACACCGGGGAGCTGTTTTTT.

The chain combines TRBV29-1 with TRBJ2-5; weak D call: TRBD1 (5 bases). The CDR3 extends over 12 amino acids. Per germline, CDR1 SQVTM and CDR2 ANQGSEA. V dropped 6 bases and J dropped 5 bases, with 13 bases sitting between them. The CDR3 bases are TGCAGCGTGGCAGGGTCTGAGGAGACCCAGTACTTC. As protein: CSVAGSEETQYF.

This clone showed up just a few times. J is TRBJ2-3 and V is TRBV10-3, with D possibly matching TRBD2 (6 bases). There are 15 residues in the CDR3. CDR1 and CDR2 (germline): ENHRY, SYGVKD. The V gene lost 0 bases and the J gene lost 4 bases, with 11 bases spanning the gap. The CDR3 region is CAISESWEAPDTQYF. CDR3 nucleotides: TGTGCCATCAGTGAGTCATGGGAGGCCCCAGATACGCAGTATTTT.

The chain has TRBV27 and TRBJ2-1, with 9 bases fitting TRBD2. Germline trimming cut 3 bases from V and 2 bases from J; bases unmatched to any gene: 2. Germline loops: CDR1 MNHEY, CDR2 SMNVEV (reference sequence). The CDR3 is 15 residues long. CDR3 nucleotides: TGTGCCAGCAGTTTCGGGACTAGCCCCTACAATGAGCAGTTCTTC. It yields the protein CASSFGTSPYNEQFF.

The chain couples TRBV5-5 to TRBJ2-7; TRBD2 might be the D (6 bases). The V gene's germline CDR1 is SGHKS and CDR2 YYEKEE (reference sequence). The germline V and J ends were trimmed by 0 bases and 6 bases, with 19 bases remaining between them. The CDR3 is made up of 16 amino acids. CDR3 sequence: CASSLGLDYVLFEQYF. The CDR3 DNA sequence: TGTGCCAGCAGCTTGGGCCTGGACTATGTGTTGTTCGAGCAGTACTTC.

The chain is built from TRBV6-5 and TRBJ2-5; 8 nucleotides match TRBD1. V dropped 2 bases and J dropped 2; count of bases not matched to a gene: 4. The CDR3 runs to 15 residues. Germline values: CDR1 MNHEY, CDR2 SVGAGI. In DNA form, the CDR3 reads TGTGCCAGCAGTTACCCCAGGGGGCCTCAAGAGACCCAGTACTTC. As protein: CASSYPRGPQETQYF.

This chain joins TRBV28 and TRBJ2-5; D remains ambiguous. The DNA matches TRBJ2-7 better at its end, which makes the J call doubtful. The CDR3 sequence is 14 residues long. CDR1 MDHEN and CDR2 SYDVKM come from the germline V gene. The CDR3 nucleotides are TGTGCCAGCAGGAAGCTAACGTCCTCCTACGAGCAGTACTTC. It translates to CASRKLTSSYEQYF.

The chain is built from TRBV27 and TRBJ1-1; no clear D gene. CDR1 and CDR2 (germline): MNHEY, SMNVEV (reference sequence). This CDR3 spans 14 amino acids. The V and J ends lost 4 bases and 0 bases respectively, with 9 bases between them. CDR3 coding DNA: TGTGCCAGCAGTTCCAGGAACATGAACACTGAAGCTTTCTTT. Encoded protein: CASSSRNMNTEAFF.

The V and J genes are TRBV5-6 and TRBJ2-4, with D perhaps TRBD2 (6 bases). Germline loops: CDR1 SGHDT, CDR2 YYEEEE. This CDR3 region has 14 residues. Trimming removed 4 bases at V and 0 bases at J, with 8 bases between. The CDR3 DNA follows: TGTGCCAGCAGCGCGGGGTTAGCCAAAAACATTCAGTACTTC. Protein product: CASSAGLAKNIQYF.

The CDR3 here is CASSYQGSYNSPLHF. CDR3 coding DNA: TGTGCCAGCAGTTACCAGGGCTCCTATAATTCACCCCTCCACTTT. The chain couples TRBV6-5 to TRBJ1-6; weak D call: TRBD1 (5 bases). The CDR3 is made up of 15 amino acids. The germline CDR1 and CDR2 sequences are MNHEY and SVGAGI. The ends were cut back, 2 bases at V and 0 bases at J, with 5 bases in the middle.

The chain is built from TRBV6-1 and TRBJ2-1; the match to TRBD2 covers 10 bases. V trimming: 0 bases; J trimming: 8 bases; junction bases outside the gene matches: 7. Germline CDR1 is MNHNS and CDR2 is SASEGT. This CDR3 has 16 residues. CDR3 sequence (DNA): TGTGCCAGCAGTGAAGCCGGAGTAGCGGGAGGTTATGAGCAGTTCTTC. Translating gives CASSEAGVAGGYEQFF.